A selection of T cell receptor beta chains follows, all from one sample in a study of blood T cell repertoires in COVID-19. Assay used: immunoSEQ multiplex PCR; TCRdb lists only in-frame clones, some missing. The table records 250,000 or so clones, 89% of them present only once. The material sequenced was peripheral blood. These receptors came from a woman aged 40 to 50 who had recovered from COVID-19. Each CDR3 is given without its conserved first and last residue.

j_call | v_call | cdr3_aa
TRBJ1-1 | TRBV15 | ATSRDPGEIHF
TRBJ1-1 | TRBV11-2 | ASSLARSSTEAF
TRBJ1-1 | TRBV10-3 | AISAMTDRGTEAF
TRBJ2-3 | TRBV20-1 | SASGGSSTDTQY
TRBJ1-1 | TRBV30 | AWRDRGVAEAF
TRBJ1-2 | TRBV2 | ATFKPGVYYT
TRBJ2-5 | TRBV5-1 | ASSLGSGQETQY
TRBJ1-4 | TRBV6-5 | ATTRDRGAKLF
TRBJ2-2 | TRBV7-3 | ASSQTKNTGELF
TRBJ2-3 | TRBV10-3 | AISDASGRADTQY
TRBJ2-1 | TRBV28 | ASSYQQGTSYNEQF
TRBJ2-7 | TRBV19 | ASSDRGAYEQY
TRBJ2-3 | TRBV9 | ASSVVPAGGTDTQY
TRBJ2-7 | TRBV18 | ASSPSGREQY
TRBJ1-1 | TRBV27 | ASSSRGTEAF
TRBJ2-1 | TRBV28 | ASSLSGGAQF
TRBJ1-1 | TRBV19 | ASKGGAVTEAF
TRBJ2-5 | TRBV27 | ASSPNPRTRFIQETQY
TRBJ2-2 | TRBV5-1 | ASSFKRDTGELF
TRBJ2-7 | TRBV7-9 | ASSLVGGSGEQY
TRBJ1-2 | TRBV28 | ASSTSGGARGYT
TRBJ2-5 | TRBV6-2/TRBV6-3 | ASSYAGVETQY
TRBJ1-1 | TRBV29-1 | SVGRDRDTEAF
TRBJ2-7 | TRBV30 | AWRKSDRDSSYEQY
TRBJ1-6 | TRBV19 | ASSQFRDSGRPLH
TRBJ1-2 | TRBV4-1 | ASSQGQNTNYGYT
TRBJ2-3 | TRBV30 | AWNSGSTDTQY
TRBJ1-1 | TRBV5-1 | ASSGPGGNTEAF
TRBJ2-3 | TRBV5-4 | ASSLRTSHSTDTQY
TRBJ2-3 | TRBV7-2 | ASSLATELAGTDTQY
TRBJ1-3 | TRBV19 | ASREGGSGNTIY
TRBJ2-5 | TRBV19 | ASSIGNRAETQY